A single sample is the source of the 6 T cell receptor beta chains below, sequenced in a study of CD8 T cells in ankylosing spondylitis. Each CDR3 protein gets one entry after TCRdb re-called the 5' RACE reads with MiXCR. The sample lists 150,000 to 200,000 distinct CDR3 sequences; about 20% were seen once. Input material: blood, either unsorted or a sorted T cell fraction (not recorded which). The receptors originated from a male donor between 10 and 30 years old with ankylosing spondylitis or in good health (not recorded which).

This clonotype was counted between two and nine times. This chain connects TRBV27 to TRBJ2-1; TRBD2 aligns across 7 bases. Germline loops: CDR1 MNHEY, CDR2 SMNVEV (reference sequence). J was trimmed by 0 bases and V by 3 bases; bases with no gene match: 5. The CDR3 is 16 residues long. This CDR3 reads CASSLAGVHSYNEQFF. CDR3 DNA: TGTGCCAGCAGTTTGGCGGGGGTACACTCCTACAATGAGCAGTTCTTC.

Written as DNA, the CDR3 is TGTGCCAGCAGCTCCTCAACCGGGAGCGCGGGACCCTTCTTC. This sequence encodes CASSSSTGSAGPFF. The chain links TRBV7-2 to TRBJ2-1; D is perhaps TRBD2 (6 bases). This CDR3 is built from 14 residues. CDR1 SGHTA and CDR2 FQGNSA come from the germline V gene. The V gene lost 4 bases and the J gene lost 16 bases, with 23 bases spanning the gap. The variable domain in full, with the rest retrieved from reference TRBV7-2 and TRBJ2-1, is GAGVSQSPSNKVTEKGKDVELRCDPISGHTALYWYRQSLGQGLEFLIYFQGNSAPDKSGLPSDRFSAERTGGSVSTLTIQRTQQEDSAVYLCASSSSTGSAGPFFGPGTRLTVL.

This clonotype came up many times. The V and J genes are TRBV20-1 and TRBJ1-1; TRBD1 agrees at 7 bases. With 4 bases clipped from V and 5 bases from J, the junction kept 4 bases outside the gene matches. Germline values: CDR1 DFQATT, CDR2 SNEGSKA (reference sequence). The CDR3 length is 12 residues. This chain's CDR3 is CSANAGGTEAFF. The DNA of the CDR3 is TGCAGTGCTAATGCAGGGGGAACTGAAGCTTTCTTT.

This clonotype has a count of ten or more. The gene calls are TRBV3-1 and TRBJ1-4, with a weak D call TRBD1 (6 bases). V lost 4 bases to trimming and J lost 8 bases, with 23 bases between them. Germline CDR1 reads LGHDT; CDR2 reads YNNKEL (reference sequence). This CDR3 region has 17 residues. CDR3 nucleotide sequence: TGTGCCAGCAGCCTGGAGACTGACAGGCGTCAAACAGAAAAACTGTTTTTT. This gives the protein CASSLETDRRQTEKLFF.

This clonotype was detected ten times or more. The chain is built from TRBV5-1 and TRBJ1-1; 8 nucleotides line up with TRBD1. Germline lookup yields CDR1 SGHRS and CDR2 YFSETQ. V shed 3 bases, J shed 4 bases, and the junction held 5 bases outside the gene matches. This CDR3 spans 14 amino acids. The CDR3 spells CASSSDRVVTEAFF. In DNA form, the CDR3 reads TGCGCCAGCAGCTCGGACAGGGTAGTCACTGAAGCTTTCTTT.

This sequence joins TRBV29-1 and TRBJ2-2; D gene unclear. Germline CDR1 reads SQVTM; CDR2 reads ANQGSEA. V lost 3 bases and J lost 1, with 6 bases in between. The CDR3 runs 13 residues. The CDR3 loop reads CSVDPGNTGELFF. The CDR3 nucleotides are TGCAGCGTTGACCCCGGGAACACCGGGGAGCTGTTTTTT.